The rows below give T cell receptor beta chains drawn from one sample of a study of cytomegalovirus exposure and HLA in healthy donors. Profiled with immunoSEQ multiplex PCR; TCRdb holds only in-frame clones, not every one. The sample shows roughly 240,000 clones, about 81% of them seen only once. Sequencing used PBMCs. These receptors were taken from a woman aged 40 to 55 in good health and CMV-seropositive. Both conserved end residues are part of each CDR3.

v_call	j_call	cdr3_aa
TRBV5-6	TRBJ1-2	CASSPGRLGGYTF
TRBV18	TRBJ2-2	CASSPERQTGELFF
TRBV7-9	TRBJ2-1	CSSSNPRSSSSYNEQFF
TRBV6-5	TRBJ2-3	CASSPPRRNTDTQYF
TRBV5-1	TRBJ1-1	CASSPERGTEAFF
TRBV29-1	TRBJ2-1	CSVVRVGGPSGGNEQFF
TRBV7-8	TRBJ1-2	CASSLGSTGPVMGGYTF
TRBV6-1	TRBJ2-1	CASSDNRSYNEQFF
TRBV7-3	TRBJ2-7	CASSSGQGAYEQYF
TRBV7-9	TRBJ2-1	CASSPQGGLAGNNEQFF
TRBV5-4	TRBJ1-1	CASSFDSGGRNTEAFF
TRBV11-1	TRBJ1-1	CASSLGLGSREAFF
TRBV9	TRBJ2-5	CASSVGGGGAETQYF
TRBV6-1	TRBJ1-4	CASSGTGANEKLFF
TRBV2	TRBJ1-6	CASSLGTDANSPLHF
TRBV4-3	TRBJ2-7	CASSQDLGRENHEQYF
TRBV27	TRBJ2-3	CASSNRGLANTDTQYF
TRBV5-6	TRBJ1-3	CASSRGQVGNTIYF
TRBV19	TRBJ1-5	CASSTVDRAVDSNQPQHF
TRBV7-9	TRBJ2-2	CSSSPTGATGELFF
TRBV7-3	TRBJ1-1	CASGSTVNTEAFF
TRBV30	TRBJ1-4	CAWSVRQGGEKLFF
TRBV5-1	.	CASSLAPGQIYEQYF
TRBV19	TRBJ1-1	CASNQRRNTEAFF
TRBV4-1	TRBJ1-4	CASRAASNEKLFF
TRBV5-6	TRBJ1-3	CASSLYSSFPLPGNTIYF
TRBV19	TRBJ1-5	CASSPSPRSNQPQHF
TRBV5-1	TRBJ2-7	CASSYGGPGYEQYF
TRBV7-2	TRBJ1-1	CASTPAPGRGMNTEAFF
TRBV5-1	TRBJ2-7	CASSPGTSSLEQYF
TRBV2	TRBJ2-7	CASSEYGQMGGEQYF
TRBV5-4	TRBJ2-7	CASSRGGQGTYEQYF
TRBV18	TRBJ1-1	CASSPEAYGGGVYGAFF
TRBV9	TRBJ2-7	CASSVGSGRPYEQYF
TRBV6-5	TRBJ2-5	CASSYQQGRETQYF
TRBV29-1	TRBJ2-1	CSVESPTRTGGIYNEQFF
TRBV5-4	TRBJ2-2	CASSFGKGTTTGELFF
TRBV5-4	TRBJ1-2	CAAGRQGDYGYTF
TRBV27	TRBJ2-7	CASRRDFSYEQYF
TRBV27	TRBJ2-2	CASSLGRNTGELFF
TRBV7-2	TRBJ1-1	CASRPTGTTEAFF
TRBV5-4	TRBJ1-2	CASSLAQGQWGYTF
TRBV2	TRBJ1-2	CASSVSAGYGYTF
TRBV9	TRBJ2-3	CASSVGRRPTDTQYF
TRBV23-1	TRBJ1-1	CASEDCEAFF
TRBV30	TRBJ1-3	CAWSPEAGNTIYF
TRBV11-3	TRBJ1-2	CASSFTGATNGYTF
TRBV25-1	TRBJ1-4	CASSDIGRGLRNEKLFF
TRBV5-8	TRBJ2-1	CASSIQTGSYNEQFF
TRBV7-9	TRBJ1-1	CASSLVRRHYEMNTEAFF
TRBV18	TRBJ2-3	CASSPSGDTQYF
TRBV7-3	TRBJ2-7	CASSFPGTGGPSYEQYF
TRBV5-1	TRBJ2-7	CASSLINDGRAYEQYF
TRBV6-5	TRBJ1-1	CASSPTEYLGAFF
TRBV12-5	TRBJ1-2	CASGLVPDYGYTF